This T cell receptor beta chain originates from a study of cytomegalovirus exposure and HLA in healthy donors. The PCR was carried out with 60 Vbeta primers and 13 Jbeta primers. Here immunoSEQ multiplex PCR was the method, and the copy in TCRdb shows in-frame clones only, minus some. The sample consists of about 230,000 clones, around four fifths of them appearing once. This clone was seen more than once but under ten times. No antigen is known for it. Because the CDR3's place on the DNA is in doubt, the DNA is left out and the CDR3 is given as listed by TCRdb. Findings and limits, study-wide: 16,951 TCR beta sequences were associated with HLA alleles at 0.05 false discovery rate in a later analysis.

The receptor comes from a woman aged 55-70 years in good health and CMV-seropositive. Material for sequencing was PBMCs.

The CDR3: CASSKGGTGKNTVGSGNTIYF. The chain links TRBV21-1 to TRBJ1-3; no DNA check was done on the table's D call, TRBD1. TRBV21-1 is deemed a pseudogene. The CDR3 length equals 21 residues, ends included.